The TCR beta chain under discussion was sequenced for a study of cytomegalovirus exposure and HLA in healthy donors. V lost 7 bases to trimming and J lost 4 bases, with 11 bases between them. Germline loops: CDR1 SNHLY, CDR2 FYNNEI. CDR3 length: 13 residues. With 60 Vbeta and 13 Jbeta primers, the PCR was carried out. The table came from immunoSEQ multiplex PCR; TCRdb's copy has only in-frame clones and leaves some out. Altogether some 110,000 clones are present, less than 80% being singletons, with the ten largest covering more than 1.5%. Sequencing was carried out using PBMCs. The clonotype comes from a man aged 50 to 59 in good health and CMV-seronegative. The rearrangement uses TRBV2 and TRBJ2-1; D might be TRBD1 (5 bases). Written as DNA, the CDR3 is TGTGCCAGCACCCGCCCAGGGTACAATGAGCAGTTCTTC. As protein: CASTRPGYNEQFF.